Listed below are T cell receptor beta chains from one sample, sequenced in a study of cytomegalovirus exposure and HLA in healthy donors. Generated by immunoSEQ multiplex PCR, the TCRdb table keeps only in-frame clones and is missing some. The sample records around 180,000 clones, roughly 77% being singletons. The material sequenced was PBMCs. The receptors here all came from a woman aged 45 to 65 in good health and CMV-seronegative. Both conserved end residues are part of each CDR3. The D gene is left open where the match is weak. Some rows have no size entry. The others give once, few or many, or a class for an expanded clone.

j_call clone_size d_call v_call cdr3_aa cdr3_nt
TRBJ2-2 . TRBD1 TRBV6-6 CASSPGTGRDTGELFF TGTGCCAGCTCTCCGGGGACAGGGAGAGACACCGGGGAGCTGTTTTTT
TRBJ1-3 once . TRBV5-5 CASSFTDSGNTIYF TGTGCCAGCAGCTTCACAGACTCTGGAAACACCATATATTTT
TRBJ2-2 . TRBD1 TRBV4-3 CASSLVTGTGELFF TGCGCCAGCAGCCTCGTGACAGGGACCGGGGAGCTGTTTTTT
TRBJ2-1 once TRBD2 TRBV9 CASSVASGSRNEQFF TGTGCCAGCAGCGTAGCTAGCGGGAGTCGGAATGAGCAGTTCTTC
TRBJ2-3 . . TRBV5-1 CASSLGTRRDTQYF TGCGCCAGCAGCTTGGGAACTAGGCGCGATACGCAGTATTTT
TRBJ1-2 . . TRBV29-1 CSVEPIAGGVYGYTF TGCAGCGTTGAACCTATCGCGGGGGGGGTCTATGGCTACACCTTC
TRBJ1-2 . TRBD1 TRBV27 CASSTTGGDGYTF TGTGCCAGCAGTACGACAGGGGGCGATGGCTACACCTTC
TRBJ1-1 . . TRBV7-3 CASSLAQPGAEAFF TGTGCCAGCAGCTTAGCGCAGCCGGGGGCTGAAGCTTTCTTT
TRBJ1-1 . . TRBV7-8 CASSLGAQGKTEAFF TGTGCCAGCAGCTTAGGAGCGCAGGGAAAGACTGAAGCTTTCTTT
TRBJ2-7 . . TRBV7-9 CASSLDAGTYEQYF TGTGCCAGCAGCTTAGACGCGGGGACCTACGAGCAGTACTTC
TRBJ1-5 . . TRBV28 CASRPGDRDQPQHF TGTGCCAGCAGACCCGGGGATAGGGATCAGCCCCAGCATTTT
TRBJ2-5 . . TRBV7-2 CASRIEPSALQTQYF TGTGCCAGCAGAATTGAACCTAGCGCACTACAGACCCAGTACTTC
TRBJ1-1 once . TRBV2 CASSERWGPDASTEAFF TGTGCCAGCAGTGAACGCTGGGGCCCCGATGCAAGCACTGAAGCTTTCTTT
TRBJ2-3 . TRBD1 TRBV19 CASSSGQVRDTQYF TGTGCCAGTAGTTCCGGACAGGTCAGAGATACGCAGTATTTT
TRBJ2-3 once . TRBV18 CASSPPFSGGRDTQYF TGTGCCAGCTCACCACCGTTTTCGGGGGGCAGAGATACGCAGTATTTT
TRBJ2-1 . TRBD2 TRBV5-1 CASSLGLAGELWNEQFF TGCGCCAGCAGCTTGGGACTAGCGGGAGAGCTTTGGAATGAGCAGTTCTTC
TRBJ2-7 . . TRBV4-1 CASSLARTYEQYF TGCGCCAGCAGCCTGGCCCGAACCTACGAGCAGTACTTC
TRBJ1-2 once TRBD1 TRBV10-3 CAIASTGGTVYGYTF TGTGCCATCGCCTCGACAGGGGGCACTGTCTATGGCTACACCTTC
TRBJ2-4 . . TRBV6-1 CASSEASVSKNIQYF TGTGCCAGCAGTGAAGCTAGTGTCTCCAAAAACATTCAGTACTTC
TRBJ1-1 few . TRBV28 CASSPRGTGMNTEAFF TGTGCCAGCAGCCCCCGGGGGACGGGGATGAACACTGAAGCTTTCTTT
TRBJ2-7 . . TRBV2 CASRWPPGALIYEQYF TGTGCCAGCAGATGGCCCCCAGGGGCCCTAATCTACGAGCAGTACTTC
TRBJ1-1 . . TRBV19 CASSPRGNTEAFF TGTGCCAGTAGTCCCCGGGGTAACACTGAAGCTTTCTTT
TRBJ2-1 . . TRBV6-6 CASSYSDRYNEQFF TGTGCCAGCAGTTACTCGGACAGATACAATGAGCAGTTCTTC
TRBJ2-7 . . TRBV5-4 CASSLRTNPVSYEQYF TGTGCCAGCAGCTTACGTACTAATCCTGTATCCTACGAGCAGTACTTC
TRBJ1-2 . . TRBV5-4 CASSAPYRDLNYGYTF TGTGCCAGCAGCGCACCCTACAGAGACCTAAACTATGGCTACACCTTC
TRBJ1-2 . TRBD1 TRBV6-6 CASSSPDRGMGGYTF TGTGCCAGCAGTTCACCGGACAGGGGGATGGGAGGCTACACCTTC
TRBJ2-4 once TRBD2 TRBV5-1 CASSFASGRAVGNIQYF TGCGCCAGCAGCTTCGCTAGCGGGAGGGCCGTGGGTAACATTCAGTACTTC
TRBJ1-2 . . TRBV28 CASSSPQGPGNYGYTF TGTGCCAGCAGCTCACCGCAGGGGCCGGGGAACTATGGCTACACCTTC
TRBJ1-1 . . TRBV7-3 CASSRQRNTEAFF TGTGCCAGCAGCCGACAAAGGAATACTGAAGCTTTCTTT
TRBJ1-5 . . TRBV2 CASRGRGNQPQHF TGTGCCAGCAGAGGCAGGGGCAATCAGCCCCAGCATTTT
TRBJ1-2 . . TRBV18 CASSPSGRGSLSYGYTF TGTGCCAGCTCACCTTCTGGGAGGGGATCCCTGAGCTATGGCTACACCTTC
TRBJ2-7 . TRBD1 TRBV7-9 CASSARQGISYEQYF TGTGCCAGCAGCGCCCGACAGGGGATATCCTACGAGCAGTACTTC
TRBJ2-3 few TRBD1 TRBV2 CASKRQGGPDTQYF TGTGCCAGCAAGAGACAAGGGGGCCCAGATACGCAGTATTTT
TRBJ2-3 . . TRBV29-1 CSVEDPGGIYTQYF TGCAGCGTTGAAGATCCGGGCGGGATCTATACGCAGTATTTT
TRBJ1-1 . . TRBV7-2 CASKSGKNTEAFF TGTGCCAGCAAATCGGGGAAGAACACTGAAGCTTTCTTT
TRBJ2-7 . . TRBV9 CASSNPISANSYEQYF TGTGCCAGCAGCAATCCAATTAGCGCGAACTCCTACGAGCAGTACTTC
TRBJ1-4 . . TRBV9 CASSVGGQKTQLFF TGTGCCAGCAGCGTAGGAGGGCAGAAGACCCAACTGTTTTTT
TRBJ1-2 . TRBD1 TRBV5-5 CASRPGQENYGYTF TGTGCCAGCAGACCGGGACAGGAAAACTATGGCTACACCTTC
TRBJ1-5 . . TRBV28 CASSGDLPLYSSNQPQHF TGTGCCAGCAGTGGGGACTTGCCGTTATATAGTAGCAATCAGCCCCAGCATTTT
TRBJ2-2 once . TRBV18 CASSPPGSNTGELFF TGTGCCAGCTCACCGCCGGGGTCCAACACCGGGGAGCTGTTTTTT